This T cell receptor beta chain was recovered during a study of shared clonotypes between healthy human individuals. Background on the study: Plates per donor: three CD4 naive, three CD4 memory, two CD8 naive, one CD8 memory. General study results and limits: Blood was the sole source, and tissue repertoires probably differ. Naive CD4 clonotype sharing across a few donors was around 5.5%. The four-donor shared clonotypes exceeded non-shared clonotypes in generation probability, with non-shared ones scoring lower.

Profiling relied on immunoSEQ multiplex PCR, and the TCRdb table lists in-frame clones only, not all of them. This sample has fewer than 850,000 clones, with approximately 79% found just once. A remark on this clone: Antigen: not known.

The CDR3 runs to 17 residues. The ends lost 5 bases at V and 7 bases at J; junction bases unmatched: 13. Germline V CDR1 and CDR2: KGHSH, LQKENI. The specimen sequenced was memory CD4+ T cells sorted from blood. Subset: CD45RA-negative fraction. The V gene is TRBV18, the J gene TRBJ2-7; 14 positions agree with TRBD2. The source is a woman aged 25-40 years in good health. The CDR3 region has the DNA TGTGCCAGCTCAGGGACTAGCGGGAGCCCCCGGGTTTATGAGCAGTACTTC. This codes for CASSGTSGSPRVYEQYF.